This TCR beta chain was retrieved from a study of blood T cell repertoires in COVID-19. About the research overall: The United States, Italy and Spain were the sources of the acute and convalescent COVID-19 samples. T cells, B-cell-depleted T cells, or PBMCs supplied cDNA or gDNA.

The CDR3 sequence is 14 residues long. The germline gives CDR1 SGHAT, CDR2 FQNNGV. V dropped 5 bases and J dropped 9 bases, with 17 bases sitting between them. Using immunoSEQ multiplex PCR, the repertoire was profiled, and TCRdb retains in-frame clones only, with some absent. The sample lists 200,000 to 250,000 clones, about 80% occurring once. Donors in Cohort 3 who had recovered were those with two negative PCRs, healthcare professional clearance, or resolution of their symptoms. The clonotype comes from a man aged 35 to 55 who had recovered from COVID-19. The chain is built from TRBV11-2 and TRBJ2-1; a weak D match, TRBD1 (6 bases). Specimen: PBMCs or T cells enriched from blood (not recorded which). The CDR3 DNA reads TGTGCCAGCAGCCACAGTCCGGACAGAGCTGAGCAGTTCTTC. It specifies CASSHSPDRAEQFF.